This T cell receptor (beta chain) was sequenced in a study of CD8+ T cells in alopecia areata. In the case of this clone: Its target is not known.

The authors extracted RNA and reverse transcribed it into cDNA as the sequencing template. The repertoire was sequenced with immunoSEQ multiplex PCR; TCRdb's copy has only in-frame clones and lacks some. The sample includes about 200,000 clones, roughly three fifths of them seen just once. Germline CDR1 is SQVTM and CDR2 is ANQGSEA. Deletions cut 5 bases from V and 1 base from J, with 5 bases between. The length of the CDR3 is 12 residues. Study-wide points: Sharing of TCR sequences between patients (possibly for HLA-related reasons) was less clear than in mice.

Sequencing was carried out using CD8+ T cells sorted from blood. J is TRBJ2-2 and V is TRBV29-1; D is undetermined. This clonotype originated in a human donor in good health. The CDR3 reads CSVPENTGELFF. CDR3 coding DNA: TGCAGCGTTCCAGAGAACACCGGGGAGCTGTTTTTT.